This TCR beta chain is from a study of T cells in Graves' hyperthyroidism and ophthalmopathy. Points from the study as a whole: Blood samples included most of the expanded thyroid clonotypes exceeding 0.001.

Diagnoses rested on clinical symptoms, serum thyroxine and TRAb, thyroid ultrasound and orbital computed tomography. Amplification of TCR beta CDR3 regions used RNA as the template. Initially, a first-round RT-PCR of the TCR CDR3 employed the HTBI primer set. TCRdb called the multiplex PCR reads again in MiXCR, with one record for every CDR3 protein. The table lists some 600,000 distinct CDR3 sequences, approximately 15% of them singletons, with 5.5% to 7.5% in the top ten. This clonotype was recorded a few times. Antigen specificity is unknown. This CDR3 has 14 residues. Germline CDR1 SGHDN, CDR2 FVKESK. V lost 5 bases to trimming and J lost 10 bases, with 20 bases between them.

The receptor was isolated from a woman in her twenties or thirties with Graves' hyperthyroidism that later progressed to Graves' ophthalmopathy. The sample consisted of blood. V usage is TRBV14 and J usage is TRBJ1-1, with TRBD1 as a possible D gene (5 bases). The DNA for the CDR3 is TGTGCCAGCAGCTCCGGGACTGCTCCACTTGGAGCTTTCTTT. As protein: CASSSGTAPLGAFF.